Presented here are 9 T cell receptor beta chains from one specimen sequenced in a study of OX40 agonist ivuxolimab in advanced cancers. TCRdb's copy holds only in-frame clones and misses some; the assay was immunoSEQ multiplex PCR. Of around 95,000 clones in the sample, roughly 91% were seen once. The sample consisted of CD4+ or CD8+ T cells sorted from blood, taken in a trial of the OX40 agonist ivuxolimab. These receptors were taken from an adult with an advanced solid tumor such as melanoma, head and neck, liver or kidney cancer.

The chain is built from TRBV18 and TRBJ1-1; no firm D call. Trimming left V 5 bases short and J 5 bases short, with 12 bases between. The CDR3 is 13 amino acids. The germline CDR1 and CDR2 sequences are KGHSH and LQKENI. CDR3 in DNA: TGTGCCAGCTCAGTTTTGAGTGGGACTGAAGCTTTCTTT. This codes for CASSVLSGTEAFF.

The V and J genes are TRBV28 and TRBJ1-4, with D possibly TRBD1 on 5 matching bases. Trimming left V 6 bases short and J 0 bases short, with 11 bases between. This CDR3 is 15 amino acids long. Germline CDR1 and CDR2: MDHEN and SYDVKM. The CDR3 loop is CASRGGGATNEKLFF. CDR3 sequence (DNA): TGTGCCAGCAGGGGGGGAGGTGCAACTAATGAAAAACTGTTTTTT. Drawing the rest from reference TRBV28 and TRBJ1-4, the complete variable domain is DVKVTQSSRYLVKRTGEKVFLECVQDMDHENMFWYRQDPGLGLRLIYFSYDVKMKEKGDIPEGYSVSREKKERFSLILESASTNQTSMYLCASRGGGATNEKLFFGSGTQLSVL.

The rearrangement uses TRBV5-1 and TRBJ2-1; possible D gene TRBD2, 5 bases. The CDR3 has 15 amino acids. Germline CDR1 reads SGHRS; CDR2 reads YFSETQ. V shed 6 bases and J shed 7 bases, with 20 bases lying between them. The CDR3 reads CASNPFDGVENEQFF. The DNA for the CDR3 is TGCGCCAGCAACCCTTTTGACGGGGTCGAGAATGAGCAGTTCTTC.

This chain links TRBV6-5 with TRBJ2-3; D possibly corresponds to TRBD2 (5 bases). The V and J ends lost 2 bases and 7 bases respectively, with 10 bases between them. The CDR3 is made up of 13 amino acids. The germline gives CDR1 MNHEY, CDR2 SVGAGI. Written as DNA, the CDR3 is TGTGCCAGCAGTTACATCGGAGGCCATACGCAGTATTTT. This codes for CASSYIGGHTQYF.

This chain uses TRBV6-1 with TRBJ1-1, with 8 bases that match TRBD1. J lost 6 bases, V lost 9 bases, and 6 bases had no gene match. Per the germline V gene, CDR1 is MNHNS and CDR2 is SASEGT. This CDR3 has 12 amino acids. The CDR3 bases are TGTGCCAGTAGGACAGGGATCTCTGAAGCTTTCTTT. Its translation is CASRTGISEAFF.

The chain combines TRBV30 with TRBJ1-2; possibly TRBD1 for D (5 bases). The germline gives CDR1 GTSNPN, CDR2 SVGIG (reference sequence). The length of the CDR3 is 13 residues. Trimming stripped 0 bases from V and 7 bases from J, with 12 bases between. The chain's CDR3 is CAWSVQETGGYTF. CDR3 nucleotides: TGTGCCTGGAGTGTACAGGAAACGGGTGGCTACACCTTC.

This clone was counted once. V is TRBV6-1 and J is TRBJ2-7; 7 nucleotides match TRBD2. Germline V gene data show CDR1 as MNHNS and CDR2 as SASEGT. Trimming cost V 4 bases and J 2 bases; bases outside gene matches: 14. The CDR3 is made up of 17 amino acids. The DNA of the CDR3 is TGTGCCAGCAGTGCCTCGGTCTTGTCGAGCGGGGCCTACGAGCAGTACTTC. Residues: CASSASVLSSGAYEQYF.

This chain links TRBV5-1 with TRBJ2-5, with D tentatively TRBD2 (5 bases). Per the germline V gene, CDR1 is SGHRS and CDR2 is YFSETQ. Deletions cut 3 bases from V and 7 bases from J, with 13 bases between. This CDR3 has 13 residues. The CDR3 bases are TGCGCCAGCAGCTCCGATATCGAGGGGACCCAGTACTTC. Translation gives CASSSDIEGTQYF.

J is TRBJ1-1 and V is TRBV7-9; 9 bases are a match to TRBD1. With V trimmed by 4 bases and J by 1 base, 13 bases remained unmatched. This CDR3 is built from 18 residues. Germline-derived CDR1 and CDR2 are SEHNR and FQNEAQ (reference sequence). The CDR3 here is CASSSLPGQGGRNTEAFF. The CDR3 DNA follows: TGTGCCAGCAGCTCTCTACCGGGACAGGGAGGGAGGAACACTGAAGCTTTCTTT.